This T cell receptor (beta chain) comes out of a study of CD8+CD57+ T cells in acquired aplastic anemia. Researchers used genomic DNA as the template to profile TCR beta VDJ and CDR3. Each CDR3 protein gets one entry after TCRdb re-called the reads with MiXCR. The repertoire consists of 150,000 to 200,000 distinct CDR3 sequences, with roughly 65% occurring once and the leading ten covering about two fifths. With respect to this clonotype: Its matching antigen is unknown.

The CDR3 consists of 14 residues. V shed 1 base and J 0 bases; nucleotides not matched to a gene: 2. Germline V gene lookup returns CDR1 DFQATT and CDR2 SNEGSKA (reference sequence). The sequenced patients had an expansion of CD8+CD57+ cells seen by flow cytometry. Findings of the study overall: Patients shared approximately 30 CD8+ CDR3 sequences with controls.

Material for sequencing was sorted CD4+, CD8+, or CD8+CD57+ T cells (not recorded which) from PBMCs. The chain links TRBV20-1 to TRBJ2-7, with 8 nucleotides matching TRBD2. This clonotype was sampled from a human donor with aplastic anemia. DNA for the CDR3: TGCAGTGCTAGAGCCAGCGGGAGCTCCTACGAGCAGTACTTC. It translates to CSARASGSSYEQYF.